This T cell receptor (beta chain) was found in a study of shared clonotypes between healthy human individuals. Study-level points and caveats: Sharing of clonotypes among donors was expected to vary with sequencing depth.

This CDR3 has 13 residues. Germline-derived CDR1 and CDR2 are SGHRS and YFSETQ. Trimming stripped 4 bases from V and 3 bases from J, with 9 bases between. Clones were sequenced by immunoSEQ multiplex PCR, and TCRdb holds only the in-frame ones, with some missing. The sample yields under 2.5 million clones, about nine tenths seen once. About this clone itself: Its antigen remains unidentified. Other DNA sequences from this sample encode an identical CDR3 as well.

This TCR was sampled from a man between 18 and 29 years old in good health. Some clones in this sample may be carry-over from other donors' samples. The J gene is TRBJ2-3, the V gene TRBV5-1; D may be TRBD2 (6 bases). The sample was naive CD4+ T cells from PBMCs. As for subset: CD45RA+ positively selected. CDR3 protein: CASSLGGTDTQYF. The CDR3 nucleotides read TGCGCCAGCAGCCTGGGGGGAACAGATACGCAGTATTTT.